The 28 T cell receptor beta chains listed next were all sequenced from one sample in a study of cytomegalovirus exposure and HLA in healthy donors. A multiplex PCR was run with 60 Vbeta primers and 13 Jbeta primers. Assay used: immunoSEQ multiplex PCR; TCRdb lists only in-frame clones, some missing. The sample shows 120,000 to 150,000 clones, 80% of them seen only once. Source material: PBMCs. The receptors originated from a woman between 25 and 40 years old in good health and CMV-seronegative.

In regard to this clone: An end of the junction does not agree with germline; a read error may underlie this. The chain combines TRBV30 with TRBJ1-6, with 8 nucleotides matching TRBD1. CDR1 GTSNPN and CDR2 SVGIG come from the germline V gene (reference sequence). The CDR3 sequence is 17 residues long. CDR3 sequence reads: CAWSVAGTGALNSPLHF. Written as DNA, the CDR3 is TGTGCCTGGAGTGTAGCGGGGACAGGCGCTCTTAATTCCCCCCTCCACTTT.

This clone was counted once. The chain uses TRBV27 and TRBJ2-7; 8 bases align to TRBD2. CDR1 is MNHEY, CDR2 SMNVEV, per germline (reference sequence). V gave up 7 bases and J gave up 0 bases; unmatched junction bases: 8. The CDR3 runs 15 residues. As DNA, the CDR3 is TGTGCCAGCACCTTTAGCGGGATGAGCTCCTACGAGCAGTACTTC. This translates into CASTFSGMSSYEQYF.

The chain uses TRBV5-1 and TRBJ2-5; 7 bases agree with TRBD1. The V and J ends lost 8 bases and 1 base, in that order; junction bases with no gene match: 5. There are 13 residues in the CDR3. Germline assignment: CDR1 SGHRS and CDR2 YFSETQ. The CDR3 nucleotides read TGCGCCAGTGCCCGACAGGGCCAAGAGACCCAGTACTTC. Translated: CASARQGQETQYF.

The chain combines TRBV9 with TRBJ2-7; D is undetermined. The germline gives CDR1 SGDLS, CDR2 YYNGEE. The CDR3 runs 14 residues. The V gene lost 0 bases and the J gene lost 3 bases, with 10 bases spanning the gap. CDR3 in DNA: TGTGCCAGCAGCGTAGGGGCGAATGGCTACGAGCAGTACTTC. This sequence encodes CASSVGANGYEQYF.

The genes are TRBV11-2 and TRBJ2-7; 7 positions agree with TRBD2. V dropped 0 bases and J dropped 3; count of bases not matched to a gene: 2. This CDR3 spans 14 amino acids. CDR1 is SGHAT and CDR2 is FQNNGV in the germline V gene. Here the CDR3 reads CASSLDGGDYEQYF. The DNA of the CDR3 is TGTGCCAGCAGCTTAGATGGGGGGGACTACGAGCAGTACTTC.

The chain combines TRBV20-1 with TRBJ2-7; 7 positions agree with TRBD1. This CDR3 is 11 amino acids long. The V and J ends lost 5 bases and 6 bases, in that order; junction bases with no gene match: 4. Per germline, CDR1 DFQATT and CDR2 SNEGSKA (reference sequence). The CDR3 is CSAVQGLEQYF. CDR3 DNA sequence: TGCAGTGCTGTACAGGGGCTCGAGCAGTACTTC.

The chain joins TRBV6-5 to TRBJ2-3, with TRBD2 matching 10 bases. V was clipped by 6 bases and J by 4 bases; unmatched bases: 7. CDR1 is MNHEY, CDR2 SVGAGI, per germline. The CDR3 is 15 amino acids. CDR3 nucleotide sequence: TGTGCCAGCAGCCTGAGGACTAGCGGCGCAGATACGCAGTATTTT. Protein product: CASSLRTSGADTQYF.

The chain carries TRBV28 and TRBJ1-5; 7 nucleotides agree with TRBD1. With V trimmed by 5 bases and J by 2 bases, 6 bases remained unmatched. The CDR3 totals 15 residues. Germline V gives CDR1 MDHEN, CDR2 SYDVKM. CDR3 region: CASSLPGQGNQPQHF. CDR3 in DNA: TGTGCCAGCAGTCTACCCGGACAGGGCAATCAGCCCCAGCATTTT.

The chain combines TRBV7-9 with TRBJ1-1; D is possibly TRBD1 (5 bases). Germline V CDR1 and CDR2: SEHNR, FQNEAQ (reference sequence). Between the trimmed V and J ends, which lost 1 base and 11 bases, there was a span of 11 bases. The CDR3 spans 12 residues. DNA of the CDR3: TGTGCCAGCAGCTTAGAAGGGGCCTGGGCTTTCTTT. Translating gives CASSLEGAWAFF.

The gene calls are TRBV9 and TRBJ1-6, with unresolved D. Germline CDR1 and CDR2: SGDLS and YYNGEE. V gave up 3 bases and J gave up 3 bases, with 10 bases separating them. The CDR3 sequence is 15 residues long. This chain's CDR3 is CASSARGNYNSPLHF. The CDR3 DNA reads TGTGCCAGCAGCGCCCGAGGTAACTATAATTCACCCCTCCACTTT.

This clone was counted between two and nine times. V usage is TRBV30 and J usage is TRBJ1-1; no reliable D call. The CDR3 has 12 residues. Germline loops: CDR1 GTSNPN, CDR2 SVGIG (reference sequence). Trimming removed 6 bases from V and 4 bases from J, with 12 bases in between. CDR3 protein: CACHSAGTEAFF. The CDR3 nucleotides read TGTGCCTGCCACTCGGCGGGCACTGAAGCTTTCTTT.

The chain employs TRBV6-6 and TRBJ2-7; TRBD1 matches at 7 bases. From germline, CDR1 is MNHNY and CDR2 SVGAGI (reference sequence). This CDR3 spans 16 amino acids. The ends lost 7 bases at V and 0 bases at J; junction bases unmatched: 12. As DNA, the CDR3 is TGTGCCAGCACCCCAAACCTACCAGGGGGCTCCTACGAGCAGTACTTC. It yields the protein CASTPNLPGGSYEQYF.

The CDR3 here is CASSSRGNEQFF. The CDR3 bases are TGTGCCAGTAGTAGCAGGGGAAATGAGCAGTTCTTC. The gene calls are TRBV19 and TRBJ2-1; D may be TRBD1 (6 bases). V was shortened by 4 bases and J by 7 bases, with 8 bases between the two germline ends. Germline CDR1 reads LNHDA; CDR2 reads SQIVND (reference sequence). CDR3 length equals 12 residues.

J is TRBJ2-6 and V is TRBV30, with TRBD2 matching over 9 bases. The germline V gene encodes CDR1 GTSNPN and CDR2 SVGIG (reference sequence). The V and J ends lost 1 base and 4 bases, in that order; junction bases with no gene match: 5. The CDR3 runs 16 residues. In nucleotides, the CDR3 is TGTGCCTGGAGTGGGATAGCGGGGGCCGGGGCCAACGTCCTGACTTTC. Its protein is CAWSGIAGAGANVLTF.

This chain connects TRBV28 to TRBJ1-5; D gene unclear. Trimming left V 5 bases short and J 4 bases short, with 6 bases between. This CDR3 contains 12 residues. Germline CDR1 is MDHEN and CDR2 is SYDVKM. CDR3: CASSTANQPQHF. The CDR3 DNA reads as TGTGCCAGCAGTACCGCGAATCAGCCCCAGCATTTT.

This chain links TRBV28 with TRBJ1-5; D possibly corresponds to TRBD1 (6 bases). This CDR3 is 16 amino acids long. V lost 3 bases and J 4 bases, leaving 16 bases between the germline ends. Germline V lookup: CDR1 MDHEN, CDR2 SYDVKM. CDR3: CASSFVGGGRNQPQHF. In DNA, the CDR3 is TGTGCCAGCAGTTTTGTAGGGGGGGGGCGAAATCAGCCCCAGCATTTT.

V gene TRBV11-3 combines with J gene TRBJ2-7; 8 bases line up with TRBD1. Germline V gives CDR1 SGHNT, CDR2 YENEEA. This CDR3 comprises 13 residues. V lost 5 bases, J lost 6 bases, and 6 bases stayed unmatched. CDR3 nucleotide sequence: TGTGCCAGCAGCCTGGACAGGGAATCCGAGCAGTACTTC. This encodes CASSLDRESEQYF.

This clone was recorded only once. The chain couples TRBV5-1 to TRBJ1-2, with a possible D match to TRBD1 (6 bases). The germline V gene encodes CDR1 SGHRS and CDR2 YFSETQ. This CDR3 comprises 15 residues. Trimming left V 0 bases short and J 4 bases short, with 13 bases between. The CDR3 region has the DNA TGCGCCAGCAGCTTGGAGGGGGTTCTAGGCTATGGCTACACCTTC. Its translation: CASSLEGVLGYGYTF.

The J gene is TRBJ2-2, the V gene TRBV29-1, with a possible D match to TRBD2 (5 bases). CDR1 SQVTM and CDR2 ANQGSEA come from the germline V gene. V shed 1 base and J shed 6 bases, with 6 bases lying between them. This CDR3 contains 12 residues. The CDR3 nucleotides are TGCAGCGTTGAAGTGAGGGCCGGGGAGCTGTTTTTT. Translating gives CSVEVRAGELFF.

CDR3 sequence (DNA): TGCGCCAGCAGCGGGGTTCAGGGGGACTACGAGCAGTACTTC. This translates into CASSGVQGDYEQYF. This chain connects TRBV5-1 to TRBJ2-7; 7 bases align to TRBD1. After removal of 4 bases from V and 3 bases from J, the junction contained 7 bases not matched to a gene. Germline values: CDR1 SGHRS, CDR2 YFSETQ. The CDR3 contains 14 residues.

The genes are TRBV2 and TRBJ2-2, with D possibly TRBD1 on 5 matching bases. Trimming cost V 6 bases and J 1 base, with 12 bases left between them. Germline values: CDR1 SNHLY, CDR2 FYNNEI. The CDR3 extends over 15 amino acids. The DNA for the CDR3 is TGTGCCAGCAGGGCAGACAGTCTGAACACCGGGGAGCTGTTTTTT. Residues: CASRADSLNTGELFF. Looking up the rest from reference TRBV2 and TRBJ2-2 gives the full variable domain: EPEVTQTPSHQVTQMGQEVILRCVPISNHLYFYWYRQILGQKVEFLVSFYNNEISEKSEIFDDQFSVERPDGSNFTLKIRSTKLEDSAMYFCASRADSLNTGELFFGEGSRLTVL.

The V gene is TRBV9, the J gene TRBJ2-1, with D possibly being TRBD2 (8 bases). This CDR3 contains 17 residues. Germline-derived CDR1 and CDR2 are SGDLS and YYNGEE. Trimming took 2 bases from V and 8 from J, leaving 23 bases between them. This CDR3 reads CASSVSPAGGLDDEQFF. CDR3 coding DNA: TGTGCCAGCAGCGTGTCGCCCGCAGGGGGACTAGATGATGAGCAGTTCTTC.

The CDR3: CASSLAPQPINEKLFF. CDR3 coding DNA: TGTGCCAGCAGCTTGGCCCCACAGCCCATAAATGAAAAACTGTTTTTT. This sequence joins TRBV5-8 and TRBJ1-4; D not certain. Germline assignment: CDR1 SGHTS and CDR2 YDEGEE. Trimming left V 0 bases short and J 5 bases short, with 14 bases between. This CDR3 spans 16 amino acids. The complete variable domain, with remaining parts taken from reference TRBV5-8 and TRBJ1-4, reads EAGVTQSPTHLIKTRGQQATLRCSPISGHTSVYWYQQALGLGLQFLLWYDEGEERNRGNFPPRFSGRQFPNYSSELNVNALELEDSALYLCASSLAPQPINEKLFFGSGTQLSVL.

The chain combines TRBV5-6 with TRBJ1-4, with 10 bases that match TRBD1. The V segment lost 7 bases and the J segment 6 bases; nucleotides outside the gene matches: 6. The CDR3 has 14 amino acids. Germline V gives CDR1 SGHDT, CDR2 YYEEEE. Written as DNA, the CDR3 is TGTGCCAGCTCACGACAGGGGGCCCATGAAAAACTGTTTTTT. Amino acids: CASSRQGAHEKLFF.

This clone has a handful of counts. The rearrangement uses TRBV5-1 and TRBJ1-2; D possibly corresponds to TRBD1 (5 bases). Germline-derived CDR1 and CDR2 are SGHRS and YFSETQ. There are 14 residues in the CDR3. Trimming took 6 bases from V and 4 from J, leaving 16 bases between them. The CDR3 is CASNVGQGGYGYTF. Here the CDR3 DNA reads TGCGCCAGCAATGTGGGGCAGGGCGGCTATGGCTACACCTTC.

This clone was picked up one time. This chain connects TRBV28 to TRBJ1-6; D unresolved. V was trimmed by 6 bases and J by 7 bases, leaving 13 bases between them. Germline V gives CDR1 MDHEN, CDR2 SYDVKM. CDR3 length: 14 amino acids. The CDR3 loop reads CASSLGVPNSPLHF. CDR3 bases: TGTGCCAGCAGCCTCGGGGTTCCCAATTCACCCCTCCACTTT.

This chain joins TRBV6-5 and TRBJ2-3, with TRBD1 matching over 9 bases. The CDR3 is made up of 14 amino acids. Germline trimming cut 2 bases from V and 5 bases from J; bases unmatched to any gene: 2. Germline loops: CDR1 MNHEY, CDR2 SVGAGI. The CDR3 spells CASSYRTGEDTQYF. The CDR3 bases are TGTGCCAGCAGTTACAGGACAGGGGAAGATACGCAGTATTTT.

The V call is TRBV30, the J call TRBJ2-3, with 9 bases aligning to TRBD2. Germline loops: CDR1 GTSNPN, CDR2 SVGIG (reference sequence). The CDR3 loop spans 15 amino acids. The junction had 8 bases not matched to a gene; V was cut back by 0 bases and J by 7 bases. CDR3 nucleotides: TGTGCCTGGAGTGTCGGGGCGGGAGGGGCATATACGCAGTATTTT. This gives the protein CAWSVGAGGAYTQYF. Using reference TRBV30 and TRBJ2-3 for the parts outside the CDR3, the full variable domain is SQTIHQWPATLVQPVGSPLSLECTVEGTSNPNLYWYRQAAGRGLQLLFYSVGIGQISSEVPQNLSASRPQDRQFILSSKKLLLSDSGFYLCAWSVGAGGAYTQYFGPGTRLTVL.